These 9 T cell receptor beta chains share one sample of origin, sequenced in a study of blood T cell repertoires in COVID-19. This table comes from immunoSEQ multiplex PCR, and its TCRdb copy is limited to in-frame clones, with some not included. The sample yields about 59,000 clones, roughly 90% seen once. Sequenced material: peripheral blood. The receptors originated from a man at least 80 years old in a cohort sampled during active COVID-19.

CDR3 region: CASSESSGGYNEQFF. The CDR3 nucleotides read TGTGCCAGCAGTGAAAGTAGCGGAGGGTACAATGAGCAGTTCTTC. The genes are TRBV6-1 and TRBJ2-1; the D gene is possibly TRBD2 (6 bases). Trimming cost V 2 bases and J 4 bases, with 12 bases left between them. Germline values: CDR1 MNHNS, CDR2 SASEGT. CDR3 size: 15 residues.

The rearrangement links TRBV21-1 to TRBJ2-5; TRBD1 was called by the table and not checked on the DNA. TRBV21-1 is shown as a pseudogene. This CDR3 comprises 16 residues. The CDR3 loop is CAIPGQGRPRLETQYF. In DNA form, the CDR3 reads TGTGCCATTCCGGGACAGGGACGCCCGAGACTTGAGACCCAGTACTTC.

The rearrangement uses TRBV6-6 and TRBJ2-7; no clear D. V lost 2 bases and J lost 6, with 5 bases in between. The CDR3 is 11 amino acids. The V gene's germline CDR1 is MNHNY and CDR2 SVGAGI (reference sequence). The CDR3 region has the DNA TGTGCCAGCAGTTACCGGAGCGAGCAGTACTTC. It specifies CASSYRSEQYF.

J is TRBJ1-3 and V is TRBV21-1; the table's D call, TRBD1, was not checked against the DNA. TRBV21-1 is an annotated pseudogene. CDR3 length: 19 residues. The CDR3 nucleotides are TGTGCCAGCAGCAAAGAAGTGGACAGGGGGCCTTCCTCTGGAAACACCATATATTTT. It yields the protein CASSKEVDRGPSSGNTIYF.

This clone has only one observation. The rearrangement links TRBV5-4 to TRBJ2-3, with 8 nucleotides matching TRBD2. Germline trimming cut 9 bases from V and 2 bases from J; bases unmatched to any gene: 8. The CDR3 contains 14 residues. Germline V gene lookup returns CDR1 SGHNT and CDR2 YYREEE (reference sequence). The DNA of the CDR3 is TGTGCCATCCCTCGGGGGGGAAACACAGATACGCAGTATTTT. Residues: CAIPRGGNTDTQYF. Combining the CDR3 with reference TRBV5-4 and TRBJ2-3 gives the whole variable domain ETGVTQSPTHLIKTRGQQVTLRCSSQSGHNTVSWYQQALGQGPQFIFQYYREEENGRGNFPPRFSGLQFPNYSSELNVNALELDDSALYLCAIPRGGNTDTQYFGPGTRLTVL.

The rearrangement joins TRBV30 to TRBJ2-5, with TRBD2 identical over 9 bases. This CDR3 contains 14 residues. Trimming removed 4 bases from V and 4 bases from J; junction bases left unmatched: 7. CDR1 and CDR2 (germline): GTSNPN, SVGIG (reference sequence). The CDR3 sequence is CAWNWAGGIETQYF. The CDR3 DNA reads as TGTGCCTGGAATTGGGCGGGGGGGATAGAGACCCAGTACTTC.

The chain carries TRBV5-1 and TRBJ2-5; TRBD1 might be the D (6 bases). The CDR3 extends over 14 amino acids. Germline values: CDR1 SGHRS, CDR2 YFSETQ. Trimming shortened V by 2 bases and J by 3 bases, and 11 bases separated the two germline ends. The CDR3 loop is CASSFPHREETQYF. CDR3 DNA sequence: TGCGCCAGCAGCTTCCCCCACAGGGAAGAGACCCAGTACTTC. Full variable domain (outside the CDR3, taken from reference TRBV5-1 and TRBJ2-5): KAGVTQTPRYLIKTRGQQVTLSCSPISGHRSVSWYQQTPGQGLQFLFEYFSETQRNKGNFPGRFSGRQFSNSRSEMNVSTLELGDSALYLCASSFPHREETQYFGPGTRLLVL.

The chain employs TRBV4-3 and TRBJ1-1; D gene uncertain. Trimming removed 0 bases from V and 0 bases from J, with 8 bases in between. The CDR3 consists of 15 residues. Per germline, CDR1 LGHNA and CDR2 YSLEER. Here the CDR3 DNA reads TGCGCCAGCAGCCAAGAAGATCGGTTGAACACTGAAGCTTTCTTT. Translation: CASSQEDRLNTEAFF.

V is TRBV7-9 and J is TRBJ1-5, with 7 bases lining up with TRBD1. After removal of 2 bases from V and 4 bases from J, the junction contained 5 bases not matched to a gene. Germline lookup yields CDR1 SEHNR and CDR2 FQNEAQ (reference sequence). The CDR3 extends over 15 amino acids. The CDR3 here is CASSLQGERNQPQHF. The CDR3 DNA reads as TGTGCCAGCAGCTTACAGGGGGAGCGGAATCAGCCCCAGCATTTT. Variable domain in full (rest from reference TRBV7-9 and TRBJ1-5): DTGVSQNPRHKITKRGQNVTFRCDPISEHNRLYWYRQTLGQGPEFLTYFQNEAQLEKSRLLSDRFSAERPKGSFSTLEIQRTEQGDSAMYLCASSLQGERNQPQHFGDGTRLSIL.